The 28 T cell receptor beta chains below were found in one sample sequenced in a study of cytomegalovirus exposure and HLA in healthy donors (dated by TCRdb to 2016 to 2017). The library relied on the immunoSEQ multiplex PCR assay. For the multiplex PCR, a mixture combining 60 forward primers for TCR Vbeta segments and 13 reverse primers for TCR Jbeta segments was used. The source is immuneACCESS, and TCRdb retained only in-frame sequences with V and J called. Part of the clones is not carried over; for the studies checked, unresolved V genes explain less than half of this, and the remainder is unexplained. Present in this sample are roughly 190,000 clones, around 85% of which were seen just once. The ten largest clones take up approximately 2% of the sample. Sequenced material: PBMCs. All receptors come from a man in his late teens or twenties in good health and CMV-seronegative.

The V gene is TRBV4-2, the J gene TRBJ2-3; possibly TRBD1 for D (6 bases). V lost 1 base, J lost 3 bases, and 14 bases lay in between. Germline V gene data show CDR1 as LGHNA and CDR2 as YNFKEQ. CDR3 length: 16 residues. The CDR3 sequence: CASSQVTQGITDTQYF. The CDR3 bases are TGTGCCAGCAGCCAAGTCACACAGGGCATAACAGATACGCAGTATTTT.

The rearrangement links TRBV4-3 to TRBJ2-1; D perhaps matches TRBD2 (5 bases). Germline values: CDR1 LGHNA, CDR2 YSLEER. V was pared by 2 bases and J by 2 bases, with 7 bases between. This CDR3 spans 14 amino acids. DNA of the CDR3: TGCGCCAGCAGCCAACTCGGGACCTACAATGAGCAGTTCTTC. Translated: CASSQLGTYNEQFF.

This sequence joins TRBV27 and TRBJ2-3; TRBD2 might be the D (5 bases). The CDR3 covers 13 residues. Germline lookup yields CDR1 MNHEY and CDR2 SMNVEV (reference sequence). V dropped 3 bases and J dropped 5 bases, with 9 bases sitting between them. The CDR3 sequence is CASSFREIDTQYF. CDR3 sequence (DNA): TGTGCCAGCAGTTTTCGGGAAATAGATACGCAGTATTTT.

The chain employs TRBV25-1 and TRBJ2-3; a possible D gene is TRBD2 (6 bases). The ends were cut back, 5 bases at V and 6 bases at J, with 6 bases in the middle. The CDR3 sequence is 11 residues long. CDR1 is MGHDK, CDR2 SYGVNS, per germline. The CDR3 here is CASSRGDTQYF. Written as DNA, the CDR3 is TGTGCCAGCAGTCGGGGGGATACGCAGTATTTT.

A few counts support this clone. The chain employs TRBV4-1 and TRBJ1-1, with D maybe TRBD1 (6 bases). The CDR3 runs 17 residues. In germline, CDR1 is MGHRA, CDR2 YSYEKL. Trimming removed 1 base from V and 0 bases from J, with 15 bases in between. In DNA, the CDR3 is TGCGCCAGCAGCCAAGGGAAAGCCAGGGGTTTGAACACTGAAGCTTTCTTT. It encodes CASSQGKARGLNTEAFF.

This clone appeared once. The chain combines TRBV25-1 with TRBJ2-6; D unclear. V lost 2 bases to trimming and J lost 0 bases, with 11 bases between them. The germline CDR1 and CDR2 sequences are MGHDK and SYGVNS. The CDR3 is made up of 17 amino acids. CDR3: CASSETGRGSGANVLTF. CDR3 coding DNA: TGTGCCAGCAGTGAAACTGGCAGAGGCTCTGGGGCCAACGTCCTGACTTTC.

The J gene is TRBJ1-2, the V gene TRBV9, with 9 positions matching TRBD1. Trimming cost V 3 bases and J 4 bases; bases outside gene matches: 10. Per the germline V gene, CDR1 is SGDLS and CDR2 is YYNGEE. The CDR3 runs to 16 residues. CDR3 sequence reads: CASSANPGQGFYGYTF. The CDR3 nucleotides read TGTGCCAGCAGCGCAAACCCGGGACAGGGATTCTATGGCTACACCTTC.

The CDR3 spells CASSEAQGWTDTQYF. CDR3 sequence (DNA): TGTGCCAGCAGTGAAGCACAGGGTTGGACAGATACGCAGTATTTT. The chain combines TRBV25-1 with TRBJ2-3; a possible D gene is TRBD1 (6 bases). V was pared by 2 bases and J by 3 bases, with 12 bases between. CDR1 is MGHDK and CDR2 is SYGVNS in the germline V gene. The CDR3 runs 15 residues.

The genes are TRBV5-1 and TRBJ2-3, with 8 bases aligning to TRBD1. The CDR3 runs 17 residues. Germline assignment: CDR1 SGHRS and CDR2 YFSETQ. The trim removed 0 bases at V and 4 bases at J, leaving 10 bases unmatched. The DNA for the CDR3 is TGCGCCAGCAGCTTGGGTGTTTGGCAGGGGGCGTCAGATACGCAGTATTTT. Its protein is CASSLGVWQGASDTQYF.

V gene TRBV5-1 combines with J gene TRBJ2-5; a possible D gene is TRBD2 (5 bases). The CDR3 spans 14 residues. Germline CDR1 SGHRS, CDR2 YFSETQ. Trimming removed 0 bases from V and 4 bases from J, with 10 bases in between. CDR3 region: CASSLDLGGETQYF. The CDR3 nucleotides are TGCGCCAGCAGCTTGGATCTCGGAGGAGAGACCCAGTACTTC.

V usage is TRBV4-3 and J usage is TRBJ1-2; no reliable D call. Germline values: CDR1 LGHNA, CDR2 YSLEER. V dropped 0 bases and J dropped 4 bases, with 12 bases sitting between them. CDR3 length: 15 amino acids. DNA for the CDR3: TGCGCCAGCAGCCAAGATGTGGGGAGACCCTATGGCTACACCTTC. Translated, it gives CASSQDVGRPYGYTF.

This chain connects TRBV28 to TRBJ2-7; D is unresolved. V lost 3 bases and J lost 3, with 18 bases in between. CDR1 is MDHEN and CDR2 is SYDVKM in the germline V gene. The CDR3 sequence is 16 residues long. CDR3 loop: CASSFTVAPPNYEQYF. The CDR3 DNA reads as TGTGCCAGCAGTTTTACGGTCGCGCCACCAAACTACGAGCAGTACTTC.

The genes are TRBV10-3 and TRBJ2-1, with 15 bases lining up with TRBD2. V was clipped by 10 bases and J by 7 bases; unmatched bases: 5. The CDR3 covers 14 residues. The germline V gene has CDR1 ENHRY and CDR2 SYGVKD. The CDR3 protein is CATGLAGGRNEQFF. As DNA, the CDR3 is TGTGCCACCGGACTAGCGGGGGGGCGGAATGAGCAGTTCTTC.

V and J are TRBV6-1 and TRBJ2-7; 7 bases are shared with TRBD1. With V trimmed by 2 bases and J by 5 bases, 15 bases remained unmatched. The CDR3 contains 17 residues. Germline CDR1 MNHNS, CDR2 SASEGT. In DNA form, the CDR3 reads TGTGCCAGCAGTGAACTAGACAGGGTGTTAGATTGGGACGAGCAGTACTTC. This gives the protein CASSELDRVLDWDEQYF.

This clone was observed a handful of times. The genes are TRBV7-2 and TRBJ2-7; a possible D gene is TRBD1 (5 bases). With 1 base removed from V and 6 bases from J, the gap between germline ends came to 16 bases. The CDR3 is made up of 15 amino acids. In germline, CDR1 is SGHTA, CDR2 FQGNSA. The CDR3 region is CASSLVGQVKTEQYF. The CDR3 coding sequence is TGTGCCAGCAGCTTAGTGGGGCAAGTAAAGACCGAGCAGTACTTC.

The CDR3: CASSLARRGPEQYF. CDR3 in DNA: TGTGCCAGCAGCTTAGCCCGGCGAGGGCCCGAGCAGTACTTC. The chain uses TRBV7-9 and TRBJ2-7, with D possibly TRBD2 on 5 matching bases. The CDR3 is 14 residues long. In germline, CDR1 is SEHNR, CDR2 FQNEAQ (reference sequence). Deletions cut 0 bases from V and 6 bases from J, with 12 bases between.

The chain carries TRBV12-5 and TRBJ1-2, with 10 bases matching TRBD1. Germline CDR1 reads LGHNT; CDR2 reads FRNRAP. V gave up 3 bases and J gave up 4 bases; unmatched junction bases: 5. The CDR3 is made up of 15 amino acids. The CDR3 coding sequence is TGTGCTAGTGGTTTCGGGACAGGGGCTCCCTATGGCTACACCTTC. Its protein product is CASGFGTGAPYGYTF. The variable domain in full, completed from reference TRBV12-5 and TRBJ1-2, reads DARVTQTPRHKVTEMGQEVTMRCQPILGHNTVFWYRQTMMQGLELLAYFRNRAPLDDSGMPKDRFSAEMPDATLATLKIQPSEPRDSAVYFCASGFGTGAPYGYTFGSGTRLTVV.

As concerns this clone: A junction boundary mismatches the germline segment, possibly from a read error. The CDR3 sequence is CASSSATQNSQYF. CDR3 DNA sequence: TGTGCCAGCAGCTCGGCAACTCAGAACAGTCAGTACTTC. The rearrangement joins TRBV5-4 to TRBJ2-4, with D uncertain. The V gene's germline CDR1 is SGHNT and CDR2 YYREEE (reference sequence). The CDR3 extends over 13 amino acids.

This chain connects TRBV29-1 to TRBJ2-7; 9 positions match TRBD2. The germline gives CDR1 SQVTM, CDR2 ANQGSEA. The ends lost 7 bases at V and 2 bases at J; junction bases unmatched: 12. The CDR3 is 15 residues long. This chain's CDR3 is CSATRGGRAAYEQYF. The CDR3 nucleotides are TGCAGCGCCACCCGGGGCGGGAGGGCCGCCTACGAGCAGTACTTC.

The rearrangement joins TRBV9 to TRBJ2-7, with 7 bases matching TRBD2. Unmatched junction bases numbered 15, after V lost 0 bases and J lost 3 bases. The germline gives CDR1 SGDLS, CDR2 YYNGEE. This CDR3 is 18 amino acids long. CDR3 sequence: CASSVAPRAGAGHYEQYF. CDR3 coding DNA: TGTGCCAGCAGCGTAGCTCCGCGTGCAGGAGCGGGGCACTACGAGCAGTACTTC.

This clone was observed a single time. The chain employs TRBV7-6 and TRBJ2-7; maybe TRBD2 (6 bases). Germline V gives CDR1 SGHVS, CDR2 FNYEAQ. V lost 2 bases, J lost 2 bases, and 10 bases lay in between. The CDR3 sequence is 14 residues long. CDR3 sequence: CASSLSGLAYEQYF. Written as DNA, the CDR3 is TGTGCCAGCAGCTTATCGGGACTTGCCTACGAGCAGTACTTC.

The chain recombines TRBV25-1 with TRBJ2-3; D is ambiguous. This CDR3 contains 13 residues. V lost 3 bases and J 3 bases, leaving 7 bases between the germline ends. From germline, CDR1 is MGHDK and CDR2 SYGVNS. The CDR3 DNA sequence: TGTGCCAGCAGTGAGTTTAATACAGATACGCAGTATTTT. It specifies CASSEFNTDTQYF.

The genes are TRBV15 and TRBJ1-1, with a weak D call TRBD1 (5 bases). The CDR3 is made up of 13 amino acids. The germline V gene has CDR1 LNHNV and CDR2 YYDKDF (reference sequence). Trimming shortened V by 3 bases and J by 3 bases, and 8 bases separated the two germline ends. CDR3 region: CATSRGRDTEAFF. The DNA for the CDR3 is TGTGCCACCAGCAGGGGGCGCGACACTGAAGCTTTCTTT.

The chain uses TRBV25-1 and TRBJ2-7, with 7 bases that match TRBD1. Per the germline V gene, CDR1 is MGHDK and CDR2 is SYGVNS. The CDR3 is 14 amino acids. Trimming took 5 bases from V and 3 from J; bases not matched to a gene: 7. CDR3 loop: CASSLGRGFYEQYF. The DNA for the CDR3 is TGTGCCAGCAGTTTGGGCAGGGGGTTCTACGAGCAGTACTTC.

This sequence joins TRBV7-3 and TRBJ2-2; D perhaps matches TRBD1 (5 bases). Germline loops: CDR1 SGHTA, CDR2 FQGTGA. Trimming took 6 bases from V and 3 from J, leaving 8 bases between them. This CDR3 comprises 13 residues. CDR3 nucleotides: TGTGCCAGCAGGCTACAGGACACCGGGGAGCTGTTTTTT. Protein: CASRLQDTGELFF.

In its sample, this clone was seen a few times. The chain has TRBV4-3 and TRBJ1-2; D uncertain. This CDR3 region has 17 residues. Germline values: CDR1 LGHNA, CDR2 YSLEER. Trimming shortened V by 0 bases and J by 7 bases, and 21 bases separated the two germline ends. In DNA, the CDR3 is TGCGCCAGCAGCCAAGATCTTGTCTCCTTATGGGCTATTGGCTACACCTTC. It yields the protein CASSQDLVSLWAIGYTF.

This chain links TRBV11-2 with TRBJ1-1; the D gene is possibly TRBD1 (5 bases). Germline CDR1 and CDR2: SGHAT and FQNNGV. The CDR3 sequence is 14 residues long. V was trimmed by 6 bases and J by 0 bases, leaving 11 bases between them. The CDR3 loop reads CASRGWTLNTEAFF. CDR3 in DNA: TGTGCCAGCAGAGGGTGGACATTGAACACTGAAGCTTTCTTT.

The chain combines TRBV25-1 with TRBJ1-4; 9 bases are a match to TRBD1. The CDR3 covers 14 residues. In germline, CDR1 is MGHDK, CDR2 SYGVNS. V lost 8 bases and J lost 5; bases outside the gene matches: 6. In DNA, the CDR3 is TGTGCCAGCGGGGGGACAGGGAAAAATGAAAAACTGTTTTTT. It translates to CASGGTGKNEKLFF.